This T cell receptor beta chain is from a study of T-cell memory formation after mild COVID-19. The CDR3 runs 15 residues. Trimming left V 5 bases short and J 4 bases short, with 14 bases between. Germline lookup yields CDR1 SGHTA and CDR2 FQGTGA. TCRdb redid the calling of the 5' RACE reads with MiXCR, one entry per CDR3 protein. The sample shows approximately 300,000 distinct CDR3 sequences, 15% to 20% of them seen only once. The sequence was obtained from a man younger than 35 who had mild COVID-19 (a few samples of this study predate the infection). Cell type and time point are not known. Specimen: PBMCs or a T cell subset sorted from them (not recorded which). The chain is built from TRBV7-3 and TRBJ2-2; a weak D match, TRBD1 (6 bases). Here the CDR3 DNA reads TGTGCCAGCAGCCCAACAGGGCCGGGCACCGGGGAGCTGTTTTTT. This encodes CASSPTGPGTGELFF.